This TCR beta chain was profiled in a study of cytotoxic CD8 clonotypes in ibrutinib-treated CLL. The table lists this clone with many counts. The antigen is unknown. Germline V gives CDR1 MGHDK, CDR2 SYGVNS. The CDR3 loop spans 15 amino acids. V lost 2 bases to trimming and J lost 2 bases, with 10 bases between them. The method was immunoSEQ multiplex PCR; TCRdb's version includes in-frame clones alone and lacks a portion of them. This sample has some 130,000 clones; 76% occur once, and the top ten carry approximately 5.1%. Study outcomes and limitations: Elevated clonality accompanied ibrutinib response, with a return toward baseline values at progression.

This material consisted of PBMCs, taken after 24 months of ibrutinib treatment. The rearrangement joins TRBV25-1 to TRBJ1-3; D is perhaps TRBD1 (5 bases). This clonotype originated in a human donor with chronic lymphocytic leukemia. Written as DNA, the CDR3 is TGTGCCAGCAGTGAAGCCGGGGGGGCTGGAAACACCATATATTTT. Its protein product is CASSEAGGAGNTIYF.